The present TCR beta chain was sequenced within a study of identical twins. TCRdb re-called the 5' RACE reads through MiXCR, storing one row per CDR3 protein. The sample holds approximately 890,000 distinct CDR3 sequences, roughly an eighth seen once. The germline V gene has CDR1 KGHSH and CDR2 LQKENI. There are 15 residues in the CDR3. V was clipped by 2 bases and J by 6 bases, with 15 bases between them. These records were also assigned to another study, of yellow fever vaccine responses in identical twins.

The material sequenced was PBMCs. The V call is TRBV18, the J call TRBJ2-3, with D possibly TRBD1 on 6 matching bases. The receptor was derived from a woman younger than 35 in good health. In DNA, the CDR3 is TGTGCCAGCTCACCAATACAGGGTGCCCTGGATACGCAGTATTTT. This codes for CASSPIQGALDTQYF.